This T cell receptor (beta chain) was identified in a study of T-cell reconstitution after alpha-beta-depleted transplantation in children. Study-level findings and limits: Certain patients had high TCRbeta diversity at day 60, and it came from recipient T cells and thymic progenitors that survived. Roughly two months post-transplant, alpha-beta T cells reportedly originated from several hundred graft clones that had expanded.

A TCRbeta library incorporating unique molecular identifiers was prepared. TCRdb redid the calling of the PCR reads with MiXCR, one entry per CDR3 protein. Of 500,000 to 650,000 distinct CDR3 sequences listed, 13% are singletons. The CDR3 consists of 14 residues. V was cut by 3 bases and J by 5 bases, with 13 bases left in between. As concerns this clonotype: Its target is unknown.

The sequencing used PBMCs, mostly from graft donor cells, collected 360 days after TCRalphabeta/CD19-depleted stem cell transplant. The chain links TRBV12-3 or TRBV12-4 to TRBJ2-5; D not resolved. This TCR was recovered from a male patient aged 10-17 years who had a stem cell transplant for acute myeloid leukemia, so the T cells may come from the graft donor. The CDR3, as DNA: TGTGCCAGCAGTTTTCCCGGACCCGGCGAGACCCAGTACTTC. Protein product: CASSFPGPGETQYF.